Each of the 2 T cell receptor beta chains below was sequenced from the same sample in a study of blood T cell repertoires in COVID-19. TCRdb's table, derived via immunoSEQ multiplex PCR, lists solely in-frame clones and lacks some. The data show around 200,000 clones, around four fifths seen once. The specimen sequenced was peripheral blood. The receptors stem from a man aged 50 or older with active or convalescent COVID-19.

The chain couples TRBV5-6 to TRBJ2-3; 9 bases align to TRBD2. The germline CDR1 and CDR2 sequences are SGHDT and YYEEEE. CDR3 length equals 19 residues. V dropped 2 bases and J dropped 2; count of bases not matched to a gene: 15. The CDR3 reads CASSLRGPSGIRATDTQYF. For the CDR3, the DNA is TGTGCCAGCAGCTTAAGGGGGCCTAGCGGGATCCGCGCCACAGATACGCAGTATTTT.

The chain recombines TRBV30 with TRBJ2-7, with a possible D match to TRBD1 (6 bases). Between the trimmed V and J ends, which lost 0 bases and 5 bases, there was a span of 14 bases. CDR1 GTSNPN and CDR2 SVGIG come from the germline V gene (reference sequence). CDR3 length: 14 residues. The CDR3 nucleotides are TGTGCCTGGAGTGTACGTGGCAGGGGACACGAGCAGTACTTC. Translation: CAWSVRGRGHEQYF.